The next 17 T cell receptor beta chains were all read from a single sample in a study of T cell repertoires in cytomegalovirus infection. TCRdb recomputed calls from the reads with MiXCR, one row per CDR3 protein. The sample yields fewer than 350,000 distinct CDR3 sequences, roughly 16% seen once. The sequenced material came from PBMCs. The receptors were sampled from a human donor in good health (CMV status not recorded). Some clones in this sample may be carry-over from other donors' samples.

This clonotype came up many times. V gene TRBV7-2 combines with J gene TRBJ1-1, with 8 bases lining up with TRBD1. CDR3 length equals 14 residues. V gave up 5 bases and J gave up 5 bases; unmatched junction bases: 7. CDR1 and CDR2 from the germline V gene are SGHTA and FQGNSA. The CDR3, as DNA: TGTGCCAGCAGCAGAGACAGGGGAGGAACTGAAGCTTTCTTT. Translating gives CASSRDRGGTEAFF.

This clonotype was counted a few times. The chain joins TRBV11-3 to TRBJ2-2; tentatively, D is TRBD2 (6 bases). The CDR3 is 12 amino acids. With 7 bases removed from V and 7 bases from J, the gap between germline ends came to 10 bases. CDR1 is SGHNT, CDR2 YENEEA, per germline. The CDR3: CASMGTDGELFF. CDR3 in DNA: TGTGCCAGCATGGGGACTGACGGGGAGCTGTTTTTT. Filled out from reference TRBV11-3 and TRBJ2-2, the complete variable domain reads EAGVVQSPRYKIIEKKQPVAFWCNPISGHNTLYWYLQNLGQGPELLIRYENEEAVDDSQLPKDRFSAERLKGVDSTLKIQPAELGDSAVYLCASMGTDGELFFGEGSRLTVL.

A few counts support this clonotype. The chain links TRBV29-1 to TRBJ1-5; D is unclear. Germline-derived CDR1 and CDR2 are SQVTM and ANQGSEA. This CDR3 spans 12 amino acids. Trimming cost V 0 bases and J 4 bases, with 4 bases left between them. The CDR3 sequence: CSVEERNQPQHF. The CDR3 coding sequence is TGCAGCGTTGAAGAGAGAAATCAGCCCCAGCATTTT. The full variable domain, in which reference TRBV29-1 and TRBJ1-5 provide the parts outside the CDR3, is SAVISQKPSRDICQRGTSLTIQCQVDSQVTMMFWYRQQPGQSLTLIATANQGSEATYESGFVIDKFPISRPNLTFSTLTVSNMSPEDSSIYLCSVEERNQPQHFGDGTRLSIL.

In regard to this clonotype: This sequence may be a read error, since a much larger clone differs from it by one base. The DNA of the CDR3 is TGTGCCATCAGCGGACAGGGGAACACTGAAGCTTTCTTT. It encodes CAISGQGNTEAFF. This chain uses TRBV10-3 with TRBJ1-1; 8 nucleotides match TRBD1. The junction had 1 base not matched to a gene; V was cut back by 6 bases and J by 1 base. There are 13 residues in the CDR3. Germline V gene data show CDR1 as ENHRY and CDR2 as SYGVKD.

Many counts were recorded for this clonotype. The chain joins TRBV7-4 to TRBJ2-7; 11 bases align to TRBD2. Germline CDR1 SGHVT, CDR2 SQSDAQ. The CDR3 sequence is 16 residues long. V dropped 3 bases and J dropped 4; count of bases not matched to a gene: 8. CDR3: CASSFLLAGEPYEQYF. CDR3 nucleotides: TGTGCCAGCAGCTTCTTACTAGCGGGGGAACCTTACGAGCAGTACTTC.

This clonotype was seen many times. This sequence joins TRBV7-9 and TRBJ1-2; TRBD1 is a possible D gene (5 bases). CDR1 is SEHNR and CDR2 is FQNEAQ in the germline V gene (reference sequence). Trimming shortened V by 0 bases and J by 11 bases, and 10 bases separated the two germline ends. The CDR3 is 12 amino acids. The CDR3 nucleotides read TGTGCCAGCAGCTTAGCCGAGGGACGATACACCTTC. As protein: CASSLAEGRYTF.

The rearrangement joins TRBV19 to TRBJ2-1; 14 bases map to TRBD2. This CDR3 spans 20 amino acids. J was trimmed by 4 bases and V by 6 bases; bases with no gene match: 17. Germline V CDR1 and CDR2: LNHDA, SQIVND (reference sequence). In DNA form, the CDR3 reads TGTGCCAGTAGCCTATCCCCTCCTACTGGACTAGCGGGGGGTTACAATGAGCAGTTCTTC. This codes for CASSLSPPTGLAGGYNEQFF.

The gene calls are TRBV3-1 and TRBJ1-5, with TRBD1 matching over 7 bases. The germline V gene has CDR1 LGHDT and CDR2 YNNKEL (reference sequence). V shed 4 bases, J shed 3 bases, and the junction held 3 bases outside the gene matches. The CDR3 totals 14 residues. The CDR3 coding sequence is TGTGCCAGCAGCCGGGGACAGCTCAATCAGCCCCAGCATTTT. It translates to CASSRGQLNQPQHF.

This clonotype has ten or more counts. This chain uses TRBV12-3 or TRBV12-4 with TRBJ1-3, with 7 bases that match TRBD1. V lost 6 bases, J lost 4 bases, and 9 bases stayed unmatched. The CDR3 contains 15 residues. CDR3: CASRTTGSGGNTIYF. In DNA form, the CDR3 reads TGTGCCAGCAGGACGACAGGGTCGGGAGGAAACACCATATATTTT.

The sample holds a few counts of this clonotype. V and J are TRBV19 and TRBJ1-5; D is unclear. This CDR3 has 15 amino acids. Trimming took 0 bases from V and 3 from J, leaving 9 bases between them. Germline values: CDR1 LNHDA, CDR2 SQIVND (reference sequence). DNA for the CDR3: TGTGCCAGTAGTATAGATACGGGAGACAATCAGCCCCAGCATTTT. It yields the protein CASSIDTGDNQPQHF.

This clonotype has at least ten counts. The chain employs TRBV4-1 and TRBJ2-1, with a possible D match to TRBD2 (6 bases). The germline gives CDR1 MGHRA, CDR2 YSYEKL. The CDR3 extends over 15 amino acids. V shed 2 bases and J shed 4 bases, with 12 bases lying between them. The chain's CDR3 is CASSQIGGSYNEQFF. In nucleotides, the CDR3 is TGCGCCAGCAGCCAAATTGGGGGGTCTTACAATGAGCAGTTCTTC.

This clonotype has only a few counts. The chain uses TRBV20-1 and TRBJ2-7; TRBD1 might be the D (6 bases). Trimming stripped 3 bases from V and 4 bases from J, with 10 bases between. Germline values: CDR1 DFQATT, CDR2 SNEGSKA (reference sequence). The CDR3 is 12 residues long. The CDR3 reads CSASPQGYEQYF. The DNA for the CDR3 is TGCAGTGCTAGCCCTCAGGGGTACGAGCAGTACTTC.

In this sample, this clonotype turned up many times. The V call is TRBV28, the J call TRBJ2-1, with TRBD2 matching 15 bases. Germline values: CDR1 MDHEN, CDR2 SYDVKM. The CDR3 has 18 residues. Trimming took 1 base from V and 8 from J; bases not matched to a gene: 9. CDR3 residues: CASSLSGLAGGGTYEQFF. As DNA, the CDR3 is TGTGCCAGCAGTTTATCGGGACTAGCGGGGGGAGGAACGTATGAGCAGTTCTTC.

The V and J genes are TRBV12-3 or TRBV12-4 and TRBJ2-3, with 9 bases fitting TRBD2. After removal of 6 bases from V and 7 bases from J, the junction contained 14 bases not matched to a gene. This CDR3 region has 16 residues. CDR3 sequence: CASRPPWRGGLYTQYF. The CDR3 bases are TGTGCCAGCAGGCCCCCCTGGCGGGGGGGCCTCTATACGCAGTATTTT.

This clonotype was counted many times. The chain joins TRBV12-3 or TRBV12-4 to TRBJ2-7, with D perhaps given as TRBD1 or TRBD2 (6 bases each). The CDR3 has 14 residues. V was pared by 6 bases and J by 3 bases, with 15 bases between. This CDR3 is CASSPHGGGYEQYF. The DNA for the CDR3 is TGTGCCAGCAGCCCCCACGGGGGCGGCTACGAGCAGTACTTC.

In its sample, this clonotype was seen a few times. The chain is built from TRBV7-8 and TRBJ1-1, with 8 bases lining up with TRBD1. With 1 base clipped from V and 10 bases from J, the junction kept 11 bases outside the gene matches. CDR1 SGHVS and CDR2 FQNEAQ come from the germline V gene. This CDR3 has 15 residues. CDR3 sequence reads: CASSLGVPGGGGAFF. Written as DNA, the CDR3 is TGTGCCAGCAGCTTAGGAGTACCAGGGGGCGGGGGAGCTTTCTTT.

This clonotype was seen repeatedly, ten times or more. The chain couples TRBV12-3 or TRBV12-4 to TRBJ2-5; TRBD1 or TRBD2 may be the D gene (5 bases each). With 3 bases removed from V and 4 bases from J, the gap between germline ends came to 15 bases. The length of the CDR3 is 15 residues. The CDR3 reads CASSLGPGFGETQYF. CDR3 in DNA: TGTGCCAGCAGTTTGGGACCAGGGTTTGGAGAGACCCAGTACTTC.